This passage covers 29 T cell receptor beta chains from one sample sequenced in a study of T-cell memory formation after mild COVID-19. TCRdb re-called the 5' RACE reads with MiXCR, one entry per CDR3 protein. The table records hundreds of thousands of distinct CDR3 sequences, 15% to 20% of them present only once. The sequenced material came from PBMCs or a T cell subset sorted from them (not recorded which). The source of these receptors is a man younger than 30 who had mild COVID-19 (a few samples of this study predate the infection). Cell type and time point are not known.

The V call is TRBV7-6, the J call TRBJ2-3; TRBD1 is a possible D gene (5 bases). The V gene lost 3 bases and the J gene lost 0 bases, with 10 bases spanning the gap. The CDR3 sequence is 15 residues long. Germline V CDR1 and CDR2: SGHVS, FNYEAQ. This CDR3 reads CASSFTGSSTDTQYF. CDR3 coding DNA: TGTGCCAGCAGCTTTACAGGCTCCAGCACAGATACGCAGTATTTT.

The chain is built from TRBV12-3 or TRBV12-4 and TRBJ2-1; 8 nucleotides agree with TRBD2. The CDR3 loop spans 16 amino acids. V lost 7 bases and J lost 0; bases outside the gene matches: 8. The CDR3 spells CASKIGGGVSYNEQFF. The CDR3 DNA sequence: TGTGCCAGCAAAATCGGGGGGGGCGTCTCCTACAATGAGCAGTTCTTC.

This chain links TRBV7-2 with TRBJ1-1, with D unclear. CDR3 size: 13 residues. Germline loops: CDR1 SGHTA, CDR2 FQGNSA. V was shortened by 3 bases and J by 2 bases, with 7 bases between the two germline ends. This CDR3 reads CASSLGYNTEAFF. CDR3 in DNA: TGTGCCAGCAGCTTGGGTTACAACACTGAAGCTTTCTTT.

This clonotype was detected a few times. J is TRBJ2-3 and V is TRBV11-2; D uncertain. Trimming shortened V by 4 bases and J by 4 bases, and 6 bases separated the two germline ends. This CDR3 spans 12 amino acids. The germline gives CDR1 SGHAT, CDR2 FQNNGV. The CDR3 here is CASSSSPDTQYF. The CDR3 DNA follows: TGTGCCAGCAGCTCGAGCCCAGATACGCAGTATTTT.

This clonotype was seen only a few times. The V call is TRBV24-1, the J call TRBJ2-1, with D possibly matching TRBD2 (6 bases). This CDR3 spans 14 amino acids. Trimming removed 8 bases from V and 7 bases from J, with 17 bases in between. Germline assignment: CDR1 KGHDR and CDR2 SFDVKD. CDR3 sequence reads: CATMARGLNNEQFF. Written as DNA, the CDR3 is TGTGCCACCATGGCGCGGGGACTGAATAATGAGCAGTTCTTC.

This clonotype was found a few times. The V call is TRBV24-1, the J call TRBJ2-2; no clear D gene. Trimming left V 2 bases short and J 10 bases short, with 10 bases between. Germline V gene sequence: CDR1 KGHDR, CDR2 SFDVKD. This CDR3 region has 13 residues. The DNA for the CDR3 is TGTGCCACCAGTGATTGGAGAACGGAGGAGCTGTTTTTT. It codes for CATSDWRTEELFF.

This clonotype was detected a few times. This sequence joins TRBV7-2 and TRBJ1-1, with a possible D match to TRBD1 (5 bases). The germline V and J ends were trimmed by 1 base and 4 bases, with 16 bases remaining between them. The CDR3 covers 16 residues. Germline-derived CDR1 and CDR2 are SGHTA and FQGNSA. CDR3 nucleotides: TGTGCCAGCAGCTTAGTGGGGACGGAGTCGGGCACTGAAGCTTTCTTT. It codes for CASSLVGTESGTEAFF.

This clonotype was counted a few times. The chain carries TRBV10-3 and TRBJ2-3, with TRBD1 matching 10 bases. This CDR3 spans 15 amino acids. V lost 6 bases to trimming and J lost 4 bases; unmatched junction nucleotides: 7. The germline CDR1 and CDR2 sequences are ENHRY and SYGVKD. DNA for the CDR3: TGTGCCATCAGAACCGGGACAGGGGACGCAGATACGCAGTATTTT. As protein: CAIRTGTGDADTQYF.

The rearrangement uses TRBV11-1 and TRBJ2-5; TRBD2 matches at 12 bases. In germline, CDR1 is SGHAT, CDR2 FQDESV (reference sequence). The junction had 5 bases not matched to a gene; V was cut back by 5 bases and J by 4 bases. This CDR3 spans 15 amino acids. CDR3 amino acids: CASSDGLAGRETQYF. Written as DNA, the CDR3 is TGTGCCAGCAGCGACGGACTAGCGGGGCGAGAGACCCAGTACTTC.

There are a few counts of this clonotype. The J gene is TRBJ1-4, the V gene TRBV12-3 or TRBV12-4; no definite D call. This CDR3 region has 12 residues. Trimming took 1 base from V and 11 from J, leaving 8 bases between them. In DNA, the CDR3 is TGTGCCAGCAGTTTAGGGTCGGTCAAACTGTTTTTT. It translates to CASSLGSVKLFF.

This clonotype came up a few times. This rearrangement joins TRBV20-1 to TRBJ2-7; 10 bases are shared with TRBD2. CDR3 length: 16 residues. In germline, CDR1 is DFQATT, CDR2 SNEGSKA (reference sequence). V shed 0 bases and J 0 bases; nucleotides not matched to a gene: 5. CDR3 loop: CSARDLSGGASYEQYF. CDR3 nucleotides: TGCAGTGCTAGAGATCTGAGCGGGGGGGCCTCCTACGAGCAGTACTTC.

The rearrangement uses TRBV7-2 and TRBJ1-2, with 9 bases aligning to TRBD1. The CDR3 covers 16 residues. CDR1 and CDR2 from the germline V gene are SGHTA and FQGNSA. Trimming at V came to 5 bases and at J to 2 bases, leaving 9 bases not matched to a gene. CDR3 sequence: CASSPTGGEGNYGYTF. DNA for the CDR3: TGTGCCAGCAGCCCGACAGGGGGAGAGGGGAACTATGGCTACACCTTC.

This clonotype was detected ten times or more. The chain joins TRBV5-1 to TRBJ2-1; a possible D gene is TRBD2 (5 bases). V was trimmed by 3 bases and J by 5 bases, leaving 15 bases between them. CDR1 and CDR2 from the germline V gene are SGHRS and YFSETQ. This CDR3 has 15 residues. The CDR3 DNA follows: TGCGCCAGCAGCTCGCTCCGGGGATCCGACAATGAGCAGTTCTTC. Protein: CASSSLRGSDNEQFF.

This clonotype occurred a few times. This chain connects TRBV7-6 to TRBJ2-7; a possible D gene is TRBD2 (7 bases). V lost 5 bases and J 7 bases, leaving 21 bases between the germline ends. This CDR3 is built from 15 residues. From germline, CDR1 is SGHVS and CDR2 FNYEAQ. Here the CDR3 reads CASSDPAGAAGEQYF. CDR3 bases: TGTGCCAGCAGCGACCCCGCGGGGGCCGCCGGAGAGCAGTACTTC.

The chain recombines TRBV7-9 with TRBJ1-6; D gene ambiguous. Trimming pared 1 base from V and 10 bases from J, leaving 14 bases between. Germline assignment: CDR1 SEHNR and CDR2 FQNEAQ (reference sequence). The CDR3 spans 15 residues. The CDR3 DNA is TGTGCCAGCAGCTTAGACATCGCTCCCTCATCACCCCTCCACTTT. Protein: CASSLDIAPSSPLHF.

This clonotype has a count of ten or more. The chain employs TRBV7-9 and TRBJ1-5; TRBD1 is a possible D gene (6 bases). The CDR3 loop spans 14 amino acids. Per germline, CDR1 SEHNR and CDR2 FQNEAQ (reference sequence). Trimming removed 2 bases from V and 5 bases from J, with 10 bases in between. The CDR3 region has the DNA TGTGCCAGCAGCTTATTGGGGGCTGATCAGCCCCAGCATTTT. The encoded protein is CASSLLGADQPQHF.

This clonotype has more than one count but fewer than ten. The chain links TRBV7-6 to TRBJ1-1; 8 nucleotides agree with TRBD1. J gave up 4 bases and V 6 bases, and 7 bases lay outside the gene matches. CDR3 length: 14 residues. Germline CDR1 SGHVS, CDR2 FNYEAQ. CDR3 loop: CASSRQGSGTEAFF. The CDR3 nucleotides are TGTGCCAGCAGTAGACAGGGGTCAGGCACTGAAGCTTTCTTT.

This clonotype was counted a few times. This chain links TRBV7-6 with TRBJ2-2; D may correspond to TRBD1 or TRBD2 (5 bases each). CDR3 length equals 13 residues. Germline CDR1 reads SGHVS; CDR2 reads FNYEAQ. Trimming took off 5 bases at V and 7 bases at J, with 11 bases between the two ends. CDR3 bases: TGTGCCAGCAGCCCATTGGGGGACGGGGAGCTGTTTTTT. Its protein product is CASSPLGDGELFF.

The chain combines TRBV19 with TRBJ2-5; 10 bases fit TRBD1. Germline CDR1 reads LNHDA; CDR2 reads SQIVND (reference sequence). J gave up 4 bases and V 5 bases, and 7 bases lay outside the gene matches. The CDR3 is made up of 15 amino acids. The CDR3 DNA reads TGTGCCAGTAGTGCGGGACAGGGGTTGGCAGAGACCCAGTACTTC. Amino acids: CASSAGQGLAETQYF.

V usage is TRBV7-2 and J usage is TRBJ2-5, with 14 bases that match TRBD2. The CDR3 has 17 amino acids. The germline V gene encodes CDR1 SGHTA and CDR2 FQGNSA. J gave up 1 base and V 2 bases, and 3 bases lay outside the gene matches. CDR3 nucleotides: TGTGCCAGCAGCTTAAGGGGACTAGCGGGGGCCCAAGAGACCCAGTACTTC. Translating it yields CASSLRGLAGAQETQYF. The variable domain in full, completed from reference TRBV7-2 and TRBJ2-5, reads GAGVSQSPSNKVTEKGKDVELRCDPISGHTALYWYRQSLGQGLEFLIYFQGNSAPDKSGLPSDRFSAERTGGSVSTLTIQRTQQEDSAVYLCASSLRGLAGAQETQYFGPGTRLLVL.

The table lists this clonotype with a few counts. V gene TRBV20-1 combines with J gene TRBJ1-2; 8 bases map to TRBD1. V lost 0 bases and J lost 4; bases outside the gene matches: 10. The CDR3 runs 16 residues. CDR1 and CDR2 from the germline V gene are DFQATT and SNEGSKA (reference sequence). Here the CDR3 DNA reads TGCAGTGCTAGAGATCCAAGGACAGGGTTTAGCTATGGCTACACCTTC. Translated, it gives CSARDPRTGFSYGYTF.

The chain employs TRBV6-5 and TRBJ1-1; possible D gene TRBD1, 5 bases. The V gene's germline CDR1 is MNHEY and CDR2 SVGAGI. CDR3 length: 16 amino acids. V gave up 7 bases and J gave up 1 base, with 19 bases separating them. The CDR3 sequence: CASNPAVGRANTEAFF. Written as DNA, the CDR3 is TGTGCCAGCAACCCTGCTGTGGGCAGGGCGAACACTGAAGCTTTCTTT.

This clonotype was seen many times. This chain links TRBV19 with TRBJ2-1; TRBD2 matches at 8 bases. Germline lookup yields CDR1 LNHDA and CDR2 SQIVND (reference sequence). V was clipped by 4 bases and J by 13 bases; unmatched bases: 6. This CDR3 has 12 residues. CDR3 coding DNA: TGTGCCAGTAGTACATCGGGGGGGCAACAGTTCTTC. This encodes CASSTSGGQQFF.

This rearrangement joins TRBV2 to TRBJ2-7; 9 nucleotides match TRBD1. V lost 6 bases, J lost 5 bases, and 8 bases stayed unmatched. Germline values: CDR1 SNHLY, CDR2 FYNNEI. The CDR3 loop spans 14 amino acids. The CDR3 DNA follows: TGTGCCAGCAGAATAACAGGGGGCTCTAACGAGCAGTACGTC. Encoded protein: CASRITGGSNEQYV.

This chain connects TRBV5-4 to TRBJ2-7, with D unresolved. V was clipped by 1 base and J by 2 bases, with 13 bases between them. CDR1 is SGHNT, CDR2 YYREEE, per germline (reference sequence). The CDR3 spans 15 residues. CDR3 sequence reads: CASSLHGVGPYEQYF. For the CDR3, the DNA is TGTGCCAGCAGCTTGCACGGAGTCGGTCCCTACGAGCAGTACTTC.

The chain uses TRBV5-6 and TRBJ1-2; D gene ambiguous. The length of the CDR3 is 15 residues. In germline, CDR1 is SGHDT, CDR2 YYEEEE. With 3 bases removed from V and 4 bases from J, the gap between germline ends came to 16 bases. CDR3 coding DNA: TGTGCCAGCAGCTCTATAGCCTATCCCCCCTATGGCTACACCTTC. Translation gives CASSSIAYPPYGYTF.

The chain joins TRBV28 to TRBJ2-3, with TRBD2 matching 9 bases. CDR1 and CDR2 from the germline V gene are MDHEN and SYDVKM. CDR3 length equals 16 residues. The J segment lost 0 bases and the V segment lost 5 bases, leaving 6 bases of the junction unmatched. This CDR3 reads CASSVAGALSTDTQYF. DNA for the CDR3: TGTGCCAGCAGTGTAGCGGGGGCTCTGAGCACAGATACGCAGTATTTT.

This clonotype was counted only a few times. The genes are TRBV12-3 or TRBV12-4 and TRBJ1-2; a possible D gene is TRBD1 (6 bases). The CDR3 runs 16 residues. V lost 8 bases to trimming and J lost 3 bases, with 22 bases between them. The CDR3 nucleotides are TGTGCCAGCGGGACCGGGACACCTTCATCAGACTATGGCTACACCTTC. Translating it yields CASGTGTPSSDYGYTF.

This clonotype was recorded many times. The rearrangement links TRBV7-2 to TRBJ2-5, with D perhaps given as TRBD1 or TRBD2 (5 bases each). V was pared by 1 base and J by 7 bases, with 22 bases between. Germline assignment: CDR1 SGHTA and CDR2 FQGNSA. The CDR3 runs 17 residues. In DNA, the CDR3 is TGTGCCAGCAGCTTAGAATTCCCCGGGGCAGTAGCATTGACCCAGTACTTC. Protein: CASSLEFPGAVALTQYF.